Presented here are 18 T cell receptor beta chains from one specimen sequenced in a study of spatial heterogeneity in lung cancer. TCRdb re-called the 5' RACE reads through MiXCR, storing one row per CDR3 protein. The sample holds 43,000 or so distinct CDR3 sequences, about 6.7% seen once. Regarding time point: sample taken at primary tumor resection. Whole RNA was taken from tumor, nontumor lung or frozen PBMC; it was then sequenced unsorted. The sequencing used PBMCs, collected at surgery. Source of these receptors: a female donor with early-stage non-small cell lung cancer.

This clonotype was counted only a few times. The gene calls are TRBV5-4 and TRBJ2-5; a weak D match, TRBD2 (6 bases). The germline V and J ends were trimmed by 4 bases and 1 base, with 17 bases remaining between them. Germline assignment: CDR1 SGHNT and CDR2 YYREEE (reference sequence). CDR3 length equals 16 residues. The CDR3 sequence: CASSRKPGLIQETQYF. The CDR3 DNA follows: TGTGCCAGCAGCCGAAAACCGGGACTTATCCAAGAGACCCAGTACTTC.

V usage is TRBV6-2 or TRBV6-3 and J usage is TRBJ2-3, with TRBD2 matching over 9 bases. V was clipped by 6 bases and J by 0 bases; unmatched bases: 7. CDR1 and CDR2 from the germline V gene are MNHEY and SVGEGT. The CDR3 runs 16 residues. The CDR3 sequence: CASSPRLAGSTDTQYF. The CDR3 bases are TGTGCCAGCAGCCCCCGGCTAGCGGGAAGCACAGATACGCAGTATTTT.

This clonotype was seen repeatedly, ten times or more. This sequence joins TRBV24-1 and TRBJ2-2; 10 nucleotides agree with TRBD1. Per germline, CDR1 KGHDR and CDR2 SFDVKD. This CDR3 is 17 amino acids long. The trim removed 3 bases at V and 4 bases at J, leaving 7 bases unmatched. This chain's CDR3 is CATSDTTGGGLTGELFF. The CDR3 DNA sequence: TGTGCCACCAGTGATACGACAGGGGGCGGACTCACCGGGGAGCTGTTTTTT.

V usage is TRBV11-3 and J usage is TRBJ2-1, with 10 positions matching TRBD2. Per the germline V gene, CDR1 is SGHNT and CDR2 is YENEEA. There are 15 residues in the CDR3. V gave up 6 bases and J gave up 11 bases; unmatched junction bases: 13. CDR3 in amino acids: CASSVSGGLQNQQFF. The CDR3, as DNA: TGTGCCAGCAGTGTTAGCGGGGGGCTACAAAACCAGCAGTTCTTC.

This clonotype was counted many times. The chain carries TRBV7-2 and TRBJ2-5, with no clear D. There are 14 residues in the CDR3. The germline V and J ends were trimmed by 1 base and 4 bases, with 10 bases remaining between them. CDR1 and CDR2 from the germline V gene are SGHTA and FQGNSA. DNA of the CDR3: TGTGCCAGCAGCTTAGGAGGCGCTATAGAGACCCAGTACTTC. This translates into CASSLGGAIETQYF.

In this sample, this clonotype turned up many times. The V call is TRBV3-1, the J call TRBJ1-1, with TRBD1 as a possible D gene (5 bases). Germline assignment: CDR1 LGHDT and CDR2 YNNKEL (reference sequence). V dropped 1 base and J dropped 11 bases, with 14 bases sitting between them. The length of the CDR3 is 13 residues. Here the CDR3 reads CASSQAGTVFAFF. Written as DNA, the CDR3 is TGTGCCAGCAGCCAAGCAGGGACTGTCTTCGCTTTCTTT.

This clonotype came up many times. V and J are TRBV24-1 and TRBJ2-2; D remains ambiguous. Germline CDR1 is KGHDR and CDR2 is SFDVKD. The CDR3 is 14 residues long. Trimming took off 5 bases at V and 1 base at J, with 7 bases between the two ends. The CDR3, as DNA: TGTGCCACCAGTGCCCAGATGAACACCGGGGAGCTGTTTTTT. Translated, it gives CATSAQMNTGELFF.

This clonotype was seen repeatedly, ten times or more. The chain is built from TRBV4-3 and TRBJ2-7; 10 nucleotides agree with TRBD2. Germline CDR1 LGHNA, CDR2 YSLEER. The trim removed 3 bases at V and 2 bases at J, leaving 4 bases unmatched. CDR3 length equals 15 residues. The CDR3 coding sequence is TGCGCCAGCAGCCAGGGGCTAGCGGGGGCCTACGAGCAGTACTTC. This sequence encodes CASSQGLAGAYEQYF.

Ten or more counts support this clonotype. This rearrangement joins TRBV6-1 to TRBJ1-4; 7 nucleotides match TRBD1. Looked up from germline, CDR1 is MNHNS and CDR2 is SASEGT. This CDR3 region has 15 residues. After removal of 7 bases from V and 4 bases from J, the junction contained 9 bases not matched to a gene. CDR3 loop: CASTQGQTDNEKLFF. CDR3 nucleotide sequence: TGTGCCAGCACGCAGGGACAGACTGATAATGAAAAACTGTTTTTT.

J is TRBJ1-1 and V is TRBV10-3; D remains unclear. Germline values: CDR1 ENHRY, CDR2 SYGVKD. V lost 0 bases and J 4 bases, leaving 15 bases between the germline ends. The CDR3 sequence is 16 residues long. The DNA of the CDR3 is TGTGCCATCAGTGAGTCGAGGAAGGGATCGGGCACTGAAGCTTTCTTT. Protein sequence: CAISESRKGSGTEAFF.

This clonotype was recorded only once. One end of the junction fails to match germline, which may point to a read error. The V gene is TRBV7-9, the J gene TRBJ1-2; 8 nucleotides line up with TRBD1. Germline values: CDR1 SEHNR, CDR2 FQNEAQ (reference sequence). This CDR3 spans 13 amino acids. In nucleotides, the CDR3 is TGTGCCAGCAGCTTAGGGACAGGGTATGGCCACACCTTC. Its protein product is CASSLGTGYGHTF.

This clonotype has just a few counts. The chain combines TRBV3-1 with TRBJ1-3, with D unresolved. Trimming cost V 1 base and J 2 bases, with 12 bases left between them. The CDR3 is 16 residues long. CDR1 and CDR2 (germline): LGHDT, YNNKEL (reference sequence). This CDR3 reads CASSQGVTGPGNTIYF. CDR3 bases: TGTGCCAGCAGCCAAGGAGTGACGGGTCCTGGAAACACCATATATTTT. The complete variable domain, with remaining parts taken from reference TRBV3-1 and TRBJ1-3, reads DTAVSQTPKYLVTQMGNDKSIKCEQNLGHDTMYWYKQDSKKFLKIMFSYNNKELIINETVPNRFSPKSPDKAHLNLHINSLELGDSAVYFCASSQGVTGPGNTIYFGEGSWLTVV.

This clonotype was detected a few times. V is TRBV7-9 and J is TRBJ1-1; maybe TRBD1 (6 bases). Germline-derived CDR1 and CDR2 are SEHNR and FQNEAQ (reference sequence). The V end lost 8 bases, the J end lost 0 bases, and 10 bases lay between the germline ends. This CDR3 region has 13 residues. The CDR3 loop is CASLQGMNTEAFF. For the CDR3, the DNA is TGTGCCAGCCTTCAGGGGATGAACACTGAAGCTTTCTTT. The complete variable domain, with remaining parts taken from reference TRBV7-9 and TRBJ1-1, reads DTGVSQNPRHKITKRGQNVTFRCDPISEHNRLYWYRQTLGQGPEFLTYFQNEAQLEKSRLLSDRFSAERPKGSFSTLEIQRTEQGDSAMYLCASLQGMNTEAFFGQGTRLTVV.

This clonotype was seen ten or more times. The rearrangement uses TRBV9 and TRBJ1-1, with 8 bases that match TRBD1. CDR1 SGDLS and CDR2 YYNGEE come from the germline V gene. J was trimmed by 5 bases and V by 4 bases; bases with no gene match: 10. The CDR3 runs to 15 residues. CDR3 DNA: TGTGCCAGCAGCTCTCGGACAGGGCTGGGGACTGAAGCTTTCTTT. It is translated as CASSSRTGLGTEAFF.

This clonotype was seen a handful of times. The rearrangement links TRBV27 to TRBJ2-3, with D unresolved. Germline-derived CDR1 and CDR2 are MNHEY and SMNVEV (reference sequence). The CDR3 length is 13 residues. The ends were cut back, 5 bases at V and 6 bases at J, with 12 bases in the middle. CDR3 nucleotide sequence: TGTGCCAGCAGTAAAACCGCGCCGGATACGCAGTATTTT. It is translated as CASSKTAPDTQYF.

At least ten counts were recorded for this clonotype. The CDR3 spells CSARGLAGEHYNEQFF. The CDR3 region has the DNA TGCAGTGCTAGGGGGTTAGCGGGGGAGCACTACAATGAGCAGTTCTTC. The chain couples TRBV20-1 to TRBJ2-1; 9 nucleotides match TRBD2. Trimming at V came to 3 bases and at J to 3 bases, leaving 9 bases not matched to a gene. This CDR3 has 16 amino acids. The germline V gene encodes CDR1 DFQATT and CDR2 SNEGSKA (reference sequence).

This clonotype was recorded many times. The chain employs TRBV2 and TRBJ2-3; perhaps TRBD1 as D (5 bases). V was pared by 7 bases and J by 6 bases, with 14 bases between. CDR3 length: 13 amino acids. CDR1 and CDR2 from the germline V gene are SNHLY and FYNNEI. The CDR3 loop is CASNDRKGDTQYF. The CDR3 DNA reads TGTGCCAGCAACGACAGAAAGGGGGATACGCAGTATTTT. Full variable domain (remainder filled in from reference TRBV2 and TRBJ2-3): EPEVTQTPSHQVTQMGQEVILRCVPISNHLYFYWYRQILGQKVEFLVSFYNNEISEKSEIFDDQFSVERPDGSNFTLKIRSTKLEDSAMYFCASNDRKGDTQYFGPGTRLTVL.

The rearrangement joins TRBV20-1 to TRBJ2-1, with 10 bases lining up with TRBD1. This CDR3 is 14 amino acids long. V shed 3 bases and J 5 bases; nucleotides not matched to a gene: 4. Per germline, CDR1 DFQATT and CDR2 SNEGSKA (reference sequence). This CDR3 is CSASRDRGNNEQFF. The CDR3 bases are TGCAGTGCTAGCCGGGACAGGGGTAACAATGAGCAGTTCTTC.